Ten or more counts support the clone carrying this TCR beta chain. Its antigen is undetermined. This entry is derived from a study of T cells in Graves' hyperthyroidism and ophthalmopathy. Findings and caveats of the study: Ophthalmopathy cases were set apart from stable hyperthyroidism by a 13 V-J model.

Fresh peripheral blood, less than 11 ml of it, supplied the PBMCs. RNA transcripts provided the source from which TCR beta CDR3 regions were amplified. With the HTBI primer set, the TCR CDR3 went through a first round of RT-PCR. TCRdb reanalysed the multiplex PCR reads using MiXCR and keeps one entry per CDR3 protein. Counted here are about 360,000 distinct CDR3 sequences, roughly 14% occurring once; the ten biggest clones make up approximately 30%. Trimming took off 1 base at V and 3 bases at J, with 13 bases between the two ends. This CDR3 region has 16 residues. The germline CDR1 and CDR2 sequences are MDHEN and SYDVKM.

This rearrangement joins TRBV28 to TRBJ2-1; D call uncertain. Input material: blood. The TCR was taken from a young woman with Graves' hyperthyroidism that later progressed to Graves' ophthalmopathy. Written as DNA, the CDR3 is TGTGCCAGCAGTTTATTCCGGCGAACACTCTACAATGAGCAGTTCTTC. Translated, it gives CASSLFRRTLYNEQFF.